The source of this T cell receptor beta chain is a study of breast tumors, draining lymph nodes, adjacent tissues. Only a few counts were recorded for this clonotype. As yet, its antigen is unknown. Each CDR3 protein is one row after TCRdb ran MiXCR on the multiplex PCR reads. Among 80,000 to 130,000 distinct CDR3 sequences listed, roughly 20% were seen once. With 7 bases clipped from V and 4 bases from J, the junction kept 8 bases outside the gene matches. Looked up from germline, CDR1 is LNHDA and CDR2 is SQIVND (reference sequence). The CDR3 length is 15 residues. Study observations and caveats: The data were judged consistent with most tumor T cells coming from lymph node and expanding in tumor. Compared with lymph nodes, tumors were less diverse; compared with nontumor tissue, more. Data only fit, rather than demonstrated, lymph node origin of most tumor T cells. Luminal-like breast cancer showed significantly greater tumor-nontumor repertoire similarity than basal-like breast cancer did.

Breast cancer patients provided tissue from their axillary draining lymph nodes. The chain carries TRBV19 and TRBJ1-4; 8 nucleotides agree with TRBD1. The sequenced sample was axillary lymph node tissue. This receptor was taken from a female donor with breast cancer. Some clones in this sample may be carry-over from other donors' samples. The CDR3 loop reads CASTPGGQGNEKLFF. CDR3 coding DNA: TGTGCCAGTACCCCAGGAGGACAGGGTAATGAAAAACTGTTTTTT.